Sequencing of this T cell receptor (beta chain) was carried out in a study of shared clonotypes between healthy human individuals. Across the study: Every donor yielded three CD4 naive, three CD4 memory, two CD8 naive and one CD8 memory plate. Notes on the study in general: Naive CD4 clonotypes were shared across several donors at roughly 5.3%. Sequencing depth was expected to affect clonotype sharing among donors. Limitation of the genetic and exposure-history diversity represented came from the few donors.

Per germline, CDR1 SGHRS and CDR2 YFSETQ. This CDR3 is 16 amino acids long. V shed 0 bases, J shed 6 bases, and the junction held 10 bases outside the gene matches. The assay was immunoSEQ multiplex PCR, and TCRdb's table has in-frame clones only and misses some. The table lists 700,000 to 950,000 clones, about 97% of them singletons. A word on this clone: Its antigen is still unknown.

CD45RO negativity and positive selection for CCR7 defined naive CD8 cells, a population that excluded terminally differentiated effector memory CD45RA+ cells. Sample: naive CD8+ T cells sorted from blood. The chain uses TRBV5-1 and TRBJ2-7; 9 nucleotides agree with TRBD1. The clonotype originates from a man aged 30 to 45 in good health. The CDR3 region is CASSLDRGRFGGEQYF. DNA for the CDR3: TGCGCCAGCAGCTTGGACAGGGGGCGCTTTGGTGGCGAGCAGTACTTC.